The present entry profiles one T cell receptor beta chain with its context. The sample is drawn from a study of blood T cell repertoires in COVID-19. Study as a whole: Collection of acute and convalescent COVID-19 samples took place in the United States, Italy and Spain. PBMCs, B-cell-depleted T cells, or T cells provided the cDNA or gDNA that made up the material.

CDR1 is SGDLS, CDR2 YYNGEE, per germline. After removal of 4 bases from V and 4 bases from J, the junction contained 7 bases not matched to a gene. This CDR3 region has 15 residues. In the source study's methods: Quantification of nucleated cells was approximated via reference gene primer amplification. Some clones are missing from TCRdb's copy, which holds only in-frame ones; the method was immunoSEQ multiplex PCR. V and J calls and clone size are copied from that table; D and trimming were computed from the DNA. The sample lists tens of thousands of clones; 80% were seen once. The sample comprised peripheral blood. The clonotype comes from a human donor in a cohort sampled during active COVID-19. V gene TRBV9 combines with J gene TRBJ2-1; 8 nucleotides agree with TRBD1. CDR3 sequence: CASSPVQGAYNEQFF. In DNA form, the CDR3 reads TGTGCCAGCAGCCCGGTCCAGGGGGCTTACAATGAGCAGTTCTTC.